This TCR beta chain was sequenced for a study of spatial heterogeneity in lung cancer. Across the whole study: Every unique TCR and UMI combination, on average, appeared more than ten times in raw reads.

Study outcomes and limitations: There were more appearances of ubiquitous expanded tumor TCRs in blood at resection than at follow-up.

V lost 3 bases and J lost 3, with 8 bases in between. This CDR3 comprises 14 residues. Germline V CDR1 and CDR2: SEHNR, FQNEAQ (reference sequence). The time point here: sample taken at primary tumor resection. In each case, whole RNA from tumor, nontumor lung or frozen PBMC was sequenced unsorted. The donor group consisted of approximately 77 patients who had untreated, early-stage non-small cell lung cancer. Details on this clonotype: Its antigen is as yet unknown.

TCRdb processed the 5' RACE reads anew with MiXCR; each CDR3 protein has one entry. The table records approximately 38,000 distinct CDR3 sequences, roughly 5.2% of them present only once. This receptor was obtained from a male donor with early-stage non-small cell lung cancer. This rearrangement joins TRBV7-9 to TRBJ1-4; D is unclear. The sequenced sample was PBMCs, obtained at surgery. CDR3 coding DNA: TGTGCCAGCAGCTTTGGAACCTCTAATGAAAAACTGTTTTTT. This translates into CASSFGTSNEKLFF.